Detailed here is one TCR beta chain. Assay: immunoSEQ multiplex PCR; the TCRdb copy retains only in-frame clones and omits some. This sample yields hundreds of thousands of clones, of which roughly 70% are seen a single time; approximately 1.6% belongs to the top ten. V was pared by 7 bases and J by 5 bases, with 6 bases of the junction left unmatched. There are 14 residues in the CDR3. Germline CDR1 is GTSNPN and CDR2 is SVGIG (reference sequence). The data are from a study of shared clonotypes between healthy human individuals. This rearrangement joins TRBV30 to TRBJ1-5; TRBD1 matches at 12 bases. Source material: memory CD4+ T cells sorted from blood. Subset of the sample: CD45RA-negative fraction. This receptor was taken from a young woman in good health. The CDR3 DNA sequence: TGTGCCTCGGGACAGGGGGCGTCGGATCAGCCCCAGCATTTT. Amino acid sequence: CASGQGASDQPQHF.